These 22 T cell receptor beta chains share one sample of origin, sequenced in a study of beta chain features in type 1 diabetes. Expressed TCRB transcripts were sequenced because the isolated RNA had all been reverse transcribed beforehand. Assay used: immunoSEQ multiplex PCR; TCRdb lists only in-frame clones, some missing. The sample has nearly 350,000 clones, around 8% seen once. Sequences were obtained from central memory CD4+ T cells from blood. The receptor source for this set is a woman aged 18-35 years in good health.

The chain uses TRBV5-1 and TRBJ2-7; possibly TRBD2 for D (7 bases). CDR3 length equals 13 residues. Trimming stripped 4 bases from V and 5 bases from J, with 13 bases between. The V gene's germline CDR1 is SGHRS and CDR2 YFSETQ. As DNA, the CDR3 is TGCGCCAGCAGCCCTACGGGGGGCCACGAGCAGTACTTC. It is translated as CASSPTGGHEQYF.

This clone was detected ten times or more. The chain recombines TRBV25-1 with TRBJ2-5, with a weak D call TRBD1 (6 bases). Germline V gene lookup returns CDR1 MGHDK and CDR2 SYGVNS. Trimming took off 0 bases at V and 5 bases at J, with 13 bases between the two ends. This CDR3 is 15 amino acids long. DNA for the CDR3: TGTGCCAGCAGTGAATATGGGACACGGTGGGAGACCCAGTACTTC. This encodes CASSEYGTRWETQYF.

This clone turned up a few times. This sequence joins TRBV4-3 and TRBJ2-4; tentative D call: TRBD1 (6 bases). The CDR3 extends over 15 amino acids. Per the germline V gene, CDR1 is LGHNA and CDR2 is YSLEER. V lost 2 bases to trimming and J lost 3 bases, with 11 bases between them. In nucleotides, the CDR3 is TGCGCCAGCAGCCAACAGACAGGTTACAAAAACATTCAGTACTTC. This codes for CASSQQTGYKNIQYF.

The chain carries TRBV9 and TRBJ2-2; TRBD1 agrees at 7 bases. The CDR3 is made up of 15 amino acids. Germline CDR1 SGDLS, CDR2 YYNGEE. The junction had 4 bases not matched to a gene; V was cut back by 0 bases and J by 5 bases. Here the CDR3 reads CASSVGTGMTGELFF. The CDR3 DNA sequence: TGTGCCAGCAGCGTAGGGACAGGAATGACCGGGGAGCTGTTTTTT.

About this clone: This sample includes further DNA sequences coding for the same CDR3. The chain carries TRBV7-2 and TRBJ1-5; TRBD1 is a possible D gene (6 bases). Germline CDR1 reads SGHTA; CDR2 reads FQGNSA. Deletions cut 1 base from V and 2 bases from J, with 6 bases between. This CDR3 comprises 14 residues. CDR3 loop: CASSLEGGNQPQHF. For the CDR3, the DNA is TGTGCCAGCAGCTTAGAGGGGGGCAATCAGCCCCAGCATTTT.

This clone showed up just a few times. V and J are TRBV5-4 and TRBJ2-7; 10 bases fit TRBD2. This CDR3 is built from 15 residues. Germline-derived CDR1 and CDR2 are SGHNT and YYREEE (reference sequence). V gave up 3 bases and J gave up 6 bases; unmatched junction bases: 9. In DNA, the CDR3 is TGTGCCAGCAGCTCCGGGACTAGCGCGGGGAGCGAGCAGTACTTC. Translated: CASSSGTSAGSEQYF.

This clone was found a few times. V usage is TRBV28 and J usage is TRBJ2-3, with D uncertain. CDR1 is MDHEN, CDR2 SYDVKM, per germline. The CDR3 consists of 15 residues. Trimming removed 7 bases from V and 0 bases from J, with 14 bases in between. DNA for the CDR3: TGTGCCAGCAATACCCCAGACCCTAGCACAGATACGCAGTATTTT. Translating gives CASNTPDPSTDTQYF.

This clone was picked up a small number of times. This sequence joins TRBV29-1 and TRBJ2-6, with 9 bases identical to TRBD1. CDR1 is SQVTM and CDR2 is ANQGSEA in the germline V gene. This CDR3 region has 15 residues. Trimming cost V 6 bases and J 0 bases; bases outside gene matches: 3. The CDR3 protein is CSVTDRGSGANVLTF. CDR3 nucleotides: TGCAGCGTCACGGACAGGGGCTCTGGGGCCAACGTCCTGACTTTC.

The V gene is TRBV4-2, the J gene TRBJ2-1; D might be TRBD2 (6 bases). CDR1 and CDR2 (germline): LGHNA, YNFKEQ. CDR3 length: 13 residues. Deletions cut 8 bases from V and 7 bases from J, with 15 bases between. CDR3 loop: CASGDRRGNEQFF. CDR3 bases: TGTGCCAGCGGGGACCGCCGGGGGAATGAGCAGTTCTTC.

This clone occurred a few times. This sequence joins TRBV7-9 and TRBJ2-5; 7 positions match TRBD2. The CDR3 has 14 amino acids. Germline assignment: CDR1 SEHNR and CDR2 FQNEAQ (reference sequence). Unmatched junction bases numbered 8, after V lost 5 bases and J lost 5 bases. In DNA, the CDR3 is TGTGCCAGCAGCCCCGGAGCGGGACGGGAGACCCAGTACTTC. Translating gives CASSPGAGRETQYF.

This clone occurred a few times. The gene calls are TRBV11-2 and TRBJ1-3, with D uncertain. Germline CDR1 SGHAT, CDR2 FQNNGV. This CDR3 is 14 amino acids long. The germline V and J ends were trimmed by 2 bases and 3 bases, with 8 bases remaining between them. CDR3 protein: CASSLSLDGNTIYF. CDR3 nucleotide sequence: TGTGCCAGCAGCTTATCACTGGATGGAAACACCATATATTTT.

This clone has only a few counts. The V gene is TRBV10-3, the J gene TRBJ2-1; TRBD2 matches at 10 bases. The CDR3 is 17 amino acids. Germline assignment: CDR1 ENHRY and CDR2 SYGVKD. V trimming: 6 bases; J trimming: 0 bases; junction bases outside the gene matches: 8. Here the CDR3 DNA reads TGTGCCATCAGGGACGTCTCTAGCGGGGGCTCCTACAATGAGCAGTTCTTC. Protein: CAIRDVSSGGSYNEQFF.

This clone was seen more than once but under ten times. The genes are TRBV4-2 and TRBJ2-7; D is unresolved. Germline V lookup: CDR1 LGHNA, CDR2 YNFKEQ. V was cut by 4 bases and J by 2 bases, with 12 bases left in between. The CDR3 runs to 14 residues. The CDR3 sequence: CASSRESAAYEQYF. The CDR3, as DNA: TGTGCCAGCAGCCGAGAGTCAGCCGCCTACGAGCAGTACTTC.

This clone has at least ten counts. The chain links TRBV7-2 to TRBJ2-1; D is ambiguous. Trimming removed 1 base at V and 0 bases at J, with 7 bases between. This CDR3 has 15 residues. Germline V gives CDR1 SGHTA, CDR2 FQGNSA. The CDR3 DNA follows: TGTGCCAGCAGCTTAGGCGCTGGCTCCTACAATGAGCAGTTCTTC. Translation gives CASSLGAGSYNEQFF.

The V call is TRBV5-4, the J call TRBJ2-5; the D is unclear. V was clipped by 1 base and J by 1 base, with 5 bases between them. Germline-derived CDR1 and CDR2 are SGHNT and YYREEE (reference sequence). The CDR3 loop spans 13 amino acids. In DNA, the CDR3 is TGTGCCAGCAGCTTGTCATCCCAAGAGACCCAGTACTTC. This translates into CASSLSSQETQYF.

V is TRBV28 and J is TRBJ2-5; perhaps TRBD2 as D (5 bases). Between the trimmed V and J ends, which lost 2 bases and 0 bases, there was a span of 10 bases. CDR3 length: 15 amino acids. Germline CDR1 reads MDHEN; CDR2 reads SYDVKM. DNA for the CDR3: TGTGCCAGCAGTTTAATTATCGGGGACCAAGAGACCCAGTACTTC. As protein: CASSLIIGDQETQYF.

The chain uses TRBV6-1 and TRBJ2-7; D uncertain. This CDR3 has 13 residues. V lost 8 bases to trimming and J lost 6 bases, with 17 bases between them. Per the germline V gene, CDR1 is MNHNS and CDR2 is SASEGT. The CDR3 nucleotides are TGTGCCAGCTCACGCGAGAATCGGCTCGAGCAGTACTTC. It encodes CASSRENRLEQYF.

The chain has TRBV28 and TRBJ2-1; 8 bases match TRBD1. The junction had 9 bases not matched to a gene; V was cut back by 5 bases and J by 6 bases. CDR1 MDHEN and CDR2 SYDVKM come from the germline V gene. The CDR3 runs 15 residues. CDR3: CASSPWTGLANEQFF. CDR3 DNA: TGTGCCAGCAGTCCGTGGACAGGGTTAGCCAATGAGCAGTTCTTC.

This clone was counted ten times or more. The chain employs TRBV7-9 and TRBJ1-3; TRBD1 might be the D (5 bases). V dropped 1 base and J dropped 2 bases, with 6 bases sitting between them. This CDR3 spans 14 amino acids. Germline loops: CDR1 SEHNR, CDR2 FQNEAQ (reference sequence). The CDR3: CASSLEDTGNTIYF. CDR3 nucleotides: TGTGCCAGCAGCTTAGAGGACACTGGAAACACCATATATTTT.

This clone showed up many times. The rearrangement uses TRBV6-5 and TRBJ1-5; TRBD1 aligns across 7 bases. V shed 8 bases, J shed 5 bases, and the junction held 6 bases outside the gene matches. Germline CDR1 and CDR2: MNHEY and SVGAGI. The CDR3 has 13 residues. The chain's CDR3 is CASRQGEYQPQHF. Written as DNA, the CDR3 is TGTGCCAGCCGACAGGGCGAATATCAGCCCCAGCATTTT.

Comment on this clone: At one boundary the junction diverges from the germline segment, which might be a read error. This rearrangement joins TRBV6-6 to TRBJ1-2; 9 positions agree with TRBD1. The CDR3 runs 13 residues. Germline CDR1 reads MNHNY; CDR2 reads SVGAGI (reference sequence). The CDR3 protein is CASSYPSRDRVAF. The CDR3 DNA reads TGTGCCAGCAGTTACCCGTCCCGGGACAGGGTGGCCTTC.

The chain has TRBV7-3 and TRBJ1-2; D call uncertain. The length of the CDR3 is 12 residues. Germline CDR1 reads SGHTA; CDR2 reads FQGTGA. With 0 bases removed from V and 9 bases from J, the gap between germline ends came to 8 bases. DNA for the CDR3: TGTGCCAGCAGCTTAACCGGGGAGCGCTACACCTTC. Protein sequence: CASSLTGERYTF.